This TCR beta chain was obtained from a study of blood T cell repertoires in COVID-19. On the study more broadly: PBMCs, B-cell-depleted T cells, or T cells provided the cDNA or gDNA that made up the material.

The germline gives CDR1 SGHAT, CDR2 FQNNGV. V shed 6 bases, J shed 7 bases, and the junction held 8 bases outside the gene matches. The CDR3 covers 14 residues. Authors' analysis steps: Reference gene primer amplification in the assay estimated nucleated cell counts. Measured with immunoSEQ multiplex PCR; TCRdb has only the in-frame clones, and not every one. V and J calls and clone size are copied from that table; D and trimming were computed from the DNA. Of 300,000 to 350,000 clones in the sample, 75% to 95% were seen once. Seattle cases were enrolled at active infection and followed longitudinally.

This sequence was found in a young woman with COVID-19, enrolled during active disease. The sequencing sample was made of peripheral blood. The chain links TRBV11-2 to TRBJ1-5, with 8 bases lining up with TRBD1. CDR3 protein: CASSGQGLDQPQHF. Written as DNA, the CDR3 is TGTGCCAGCAGTGGACAGGGTCTCGACCAGCCCCAGCATTTT.